This T cell receptor beta chain was documented in a study of regulatory T cells in long-lasting Graves disease. Study summary: To qualify as persistent, Graves' disease required over 5 years of antithyroid drugs with positive TSH receptor antibodies. Whole-study findings and limits: With persistent disease, TRBV28, TRBJ1-2 and TRBJ2-5 were the favored segments.

HTBI primers from iRepertoire and Arm-PCR of CDR3 regions yielded the TCR beta libraries. TCRdb processed the multiplex PCR reads anew with MiXCR; each CDR3 protein has one entry. The data show 400,000 to 500,000 distinct CDR3 sequences, 20% to 25% seen once. Losses at the gene ends were 1 base for V and 4 bases for J; bases not matched to a gene: 7. This CDR3 region has 16 residues. Germline V gives CDR1 MNHNS, CDR2 SASEGT. Stated time point: persistent/refractory GD, antithyroid drugs over 5 years with positive TRAb. PBMCs were the source of the RNA used for TCR sequencing. This clonotype was recorded many times. The target antigen is unknown.

The sequences come from peripheral blood mononuclear cells (PBMCs), collected when the disease was refractory, from a patient treated with antithyroid drugs. The TCR sequence derives from a female donor with Graves disease. The V gene is TRBV6-1, the J gene TRBJ1-2; 9 bases are shared with TRBD1. Written as DNA, the CDR3 is TGTGCCAGCAGTGAAGATTGGACAGGGGACCCCTATGGCTACACCTTC. It translates to CASSEDWTGDPYGYTF.